These 23 T cell receptor beta chains share one sample of origin, sequenced in a study of siplizumab effects on memory and regulatory T cells (dated by TCRdb to about 2019). The receptor library was made with the immunoSEQ multiplex PCR assay. TCRdb took this table from immuneACCESS and kept in-frame rearrangements with V and J called. Such tables lack part of the clones; where checked against another copy, unresolved V genes explain under half of the gap, and the rest is unexplained. The sample profile shows approximately 92,000 clones; about 94% of them were found once. The ten most abundant clones make up approximately 1.5% of the sample. What was sequenced was non-Treg CD4+ T cells sorted from blood. The label giving this sample's cell subset or site can be read as: FACS-sorted unstimulated CD4+ non-regulatory T cells. The origin of the receptors is a human donor in good health.

The V call is TRBV5-5, the J call TRBJ2-7; D is possibly TRBD1 or TRBD2 (5 bases each). Trimming cost V 4 bases and J 5 bases, with 19 bases left between them. Germline V CDR1 and CDR2: SGHKS, YYEKEE (reference sequence). This CDR3 comprises 15 residues. Here the CDR3 DNA reads TGTGCCAGCAGCCCTGGACCGCGAAGGGACGACGAGCAGTACTTC. Amino acid sequence: CASSPGPRRDDEQYF.

The rearrangement uses TRBV11-1 and TRBJ2-7; D not resolved. Germline loops: CDR1 SGHAT, CDR2 FQDESV (reference sequence). V shed 5 bases and J shed 3 bases, with 11 bases lying between them. CDR3 length: 13 residues. The CDR3 loop reads CASSLPPDYEQYF. The CDR3 DNA sequence: TGTGCCAGCAGCCTACCACCTGACTACGAGCAGTACTTC.

The chain carries TRBV30 and TRBJ1-1; 7 bases match TRBD1. Trimming removed 4 bases from V and 3 bases from J; junction bases left unmatched: 8. Germline-derived CDR1 and CDR2 are GTSNPN and SVGIG (reference sequence). The CDR3 spans 14 residues. The CDR3 here is CAWTKGTDHTEAFF. CDR3 DNA: TGTGCCTGGACTAAAGGGACAGACCACACTGAAGCTTTCTTT.

V and J are TRBV29-1 and TRBJ2-1, with 9 nucleotides matching TRBD2. J was trimmed by 10 bases and V by 4 bases; bases with no gene match: 14. This CDR3 spans 15 amino acids. Per the germline V gene, CDR1 is SQVTM and CDR2 is ANQGSEA. CDR3 coding DNA: TGCAGCGTTGTAGGGGGTCTAGCGGGAATTCTCGAGCAGTTCTTC. This gives the protein CSVVGGLAGILEQFF.

The V call is TRBV7-8, the J call TRBJ2-5; D may be TRBD2 (7 bases). Trimming cost V 1 base and J 3 bases, with 18 bases left between them. The CDR3 is 17 amino acids. CDR1 and CDR2 (germline): SGHVS, FQNEAQ. The CDR3 protein is CASSLVSGGFRKETQYF. The CDR3 coding sequence is TGTGCCAGCAGCTTAGTCTCGGGGGGCTTTCGGAAAGAGACCCAGTACTTC.

The V gene is TRBV28, the J gene TRBJ2-7, with D hard to call. This CDR3 contains 12 residues. Germline CDR1 is MDHEN and CDR2 is SYDVKM. V lost 5 bases, J lost 4 bases, and 9 bases lay in between. For the CDR3, the DNA is TGTGCCAGCAGTCTCGTGAGGTACGAGCAGTACTTC. Amino acid sequence: CASSLVRYEQYF.

The CDR3 nucleotides read TGCGCCAGCAGCCCTACAATAACATCGATAGACACAGATACGCAGTATTTT. Translating gives CASSPTITSIDTDTQYF. The chain is built from TRBV5-1 and TRBJ2-3; D ambiguous. Trimming cost V 4 bases and J 2 bases, with 20 bases left between them. Germline V gene lookup returns CDR1 SGHRS and CDR2 YFSETQ. This CDR3 is 17 amino acids long.

This clone has more than one count but fewer than ten. J is TRBJ1-5 and V is TRBV6-1; the D is unclear. Germline V CDR1 and CDR2: MNHNS, SASEGT. This CDR3 region has 13 residues. Trimming cost V 2 bases and J 4 bases, with 6 bases left between them. This CDR3 reads CASSESGNQPQHF. The CDR3 region has the DNA TGTGCCAGCAGTGAAAGTGGGAATCAGCCCCAGCATTTT.

The rearrangement joins TRBV6-1 to TRBJ2-3; TRBD2 matches at 14 bases. The CDR3 contains 17 residues. Trimming cost V 2 bases and J 4 bases; bases outside gene matches: 5. Germline V lookup: CDR1 MNHNS, CDR2 SASEGT. This CDR3 reads CASSEPRLAGGADTQYF. In nucleotides, the CDR3 is TGTGCCAGCAGTGAACCCCGACTAGCGGGAGGGGCAGATACGCAGTATTTT.

V is TRBV19 and J is TRBJ2-3; D is ambiguous. V lost 2 bases, J lost 2 bases, and 17 bases lay in between. The V gene's germline CDR1 is LNHDA and CDR2 SQIVND (reference sequence). The CDR3 contains 17 residues. The CDR3 loop is CASSIRVAATNTDTQYF. CDR3 DNA sequence: TGTGCCAGTAGTATACGGGTCGCGGCGACCAACACAGATACGCAGTATTTT.

The chain joins TRBV15 to TRBJ2-5; 9 bases fit TRBD2. CDR3 length: 13 residues. Trimming at V came to 0 bases and at J to 10 bases, leaving 3 bases not matched to a gene. Germline CDR1 LNHNV, CDR2 YYDKDF (reference sequence). CDR3 region: CATSRERLADQYF. The DNA of the CDR3 is TGTGCCACCAGCAGAGAGCGACTAGCGGACCAGTACTTC.

The rearrangement joins TRBV19 to TRBJ2-2, with D unclear. The length of the CDR3 is 12 residues. Trimming left V 5 bases short and J 2 bases short, with 3 bases between. Germline assignment: CDR1 LNHDA and CDR2 SQIVND (reference sequence). The CDR3 DNA is TGTGCCAGTAGTGTAAACACCGGGGAGCTGTTTTTT. This encodes CASSVNTGELFF.

CDR3 residues: CASTKGWAGANVLTF. The CDR3 DNA reads as TGTGCCAGCACCAAGGGGTGGGCTGGGGCCAACGTCCTGACTTTC. V and J are TRBV6-5 and TRBJ2-6, with TRBD1 as a possible D gene (5 bases). The CDR3 contains 15 residues. V lost 7 bases, J lost 2 bases, and 12 bases lay in between. Germline V lookup: CDR1 MNHEY, CDR2 SVGAGI.

This clone showed up just once. This rearrangement joins TRBV4-1 to TRBJ2-3; D is unclear. Trimming took 0 bases from V and 2 from J, leaving 6 bases between them. The CDR3 runs 14 residues. The germline V gene encodes CDR1 MGHRA and CDR2 YSYEKL. The CDR3 is CASSQDRHTDTQYF. CDR3 nucleotides: TGCGCCAGCAGCCAAGATCGCCACACAGATACGCAGTATTTT.

This clone was detected only once. V is TRBV29-1 and J is TRBJ1-1; 9 bases line up with TRBD1. Germline V lookup: CDR1 SQVTM, CDR2 ANQGSEA. The CDR3 runs 14 residues. V lost 8 bases and J lost 1; bases outside the gene matches: 8. As DNA, the CDR3 is TGCAGCTTCCAGGGGGGACAGGGGAACACTGAAGCTTTCTTT. Translated: CSFQGGQGNTEAFF.

The rearrangement links TRBV25-1 to TRBJ2-1; TRBD2 matches at 9 bases. CDR1 and CDR2 (germline): MGHDK, SYGVNS. With V trimmed by 3 bases and J by 5 bases, 14 bases remained unmatched. The CDR3 consists of 18 residues. The CDR3 sequence: CASSDDRSGTSFNNEQFF. In nucleotides, the CDR3 is TGTGCCAGCAGTGACGACCGTTCCGGGACTAGCTTCAACAATGAGCAGTTCTTC.

This chain links TRBV7-2 with TRBJ2-2; 9 bases line up with TRBD1. There are 15 residues in the CDR3. V shed 1 base, J shed 5 bases, and the junction held 2 bases outside the gene matches. Germline loops: CDR1 SGHTA, CDR2 FQGNSA. The CDR3 region has the DNA TGTGCCAGCAGCTTAGTGGGACAGGGAACCGGGGAGCTGTTTTTT. It encodes CASSLVGQGTGELFF.

For the CDR3, the DNA is TGCGCCAGCAGCTTCGCAGGGGGCCGAACTGAAGCTTTCTTT. Translated: CASSFAGGRTEAFF. The chain carries TRBV5-1 and TRBJ1-1, with 8 bases aligning to TRBD1. CDR3 length: 14 amino acids. J gave up 5 bases and V 2 bases, and 5 bases lay outside the gene matches. Germline lookup yields CDR1 SGHRS and CDR2 YFSETQ.

The J gene is TRBJ2-1, the V gene TRBV7-2; D remains ambiguous. The CDR3 covers 13 residues. Germline V lookup: CDR1 SGHTA, CDR2 FQGNSA. The ends were cut back, 6 bases at V and 2 bases at J, with 8 bases in the middle. The CDR3 sequence: CASSTDTYNEQFF. Here the CDR3 DNA reads TGTGCCAGCAGTACAGACACCTACAATGAGCAGTTCTTC.

Details on this clone: In the same sample, other DNA sequences code for this CDR3. The genes are TRBV5-1 and TRBJ2-3; D uncertain. The germline gives CDR1 SGHRS, CDR2 YFSETQ. V lost 4 bases and J 0 bases, leaving 3 bases between the germline ends. This CDR3 is built from 12 residues. CDR3 residues: CASSLSTDTQYF. The CDR3 DNA follows: TGCGCCAGCAGCCTAAGCACAGATACGCAGTATTTT.

This sequence joins TRBV18 and TRBJ1-2; 8 bases map to TRBD1. Germline V lookup: CDR1 KGHSH, CDR2 LQKENI. The V gene end was trimmed by 0 bases and the J gene end by 7 bases; junction bases not matched to a gene: 4. The CDR3 runs to 14 residues. The CDR3 protein is CASSPPVTGGGYTF. The CDR3 bases are TGTGCCAGCTCACCACCCGTCACAGGGGGTGGCTACACCTTC.

As for this clone: Compared with germline, one end of the junction differs, possibly owing to a read error. The genes are TRBV7-6 and TRBJ2-7, with TRBD2 as a possible D gene (6 bases). CDR3 size: 14 residues. Germline CDR1 and CDR2: SGHVS and FNYEAQ. The CDR3 DNA follows: TGTGCCAGTTCTTACGGGACTTATACCTATGAGCAGTACTTC. This gives the protein CASSYGTYTYEQYF.

The CDR3 DNA follows: TGTGCCAGCTCACCCCTAGCGGGAGACACAGATACGCAGTATTTT. Amino acid sequence: CASSPLAGDTDTQYF. The chain uses TRBV18 and TRBJ2-3; TRBD2 agrees at 10 bases. Germline loops: CDR1 KGHSH, CDR2 LQKENI. Losses at the gene ends were 3 bases for V and 2 bases for J; bases not matched to a gene: 2. The CDR3 runs to 15 residues. The full variable domain, in which reference TRBV18 and TRBJ2-3 provide the parts outside the CDR3, is NAGVMQNPRHLVRRRGQEARLRCSPMKGHSHVYWYRQLPEEGLKFMVYLQKENIIDESGMPKERFSAEFPKEGPSILRIQQVVRGDSAAYFCASSPLAGDTDTQYFGPGTRLTVL.